This T cell receptor beta chain was found in a study of cytomegalovirus exposure and HLA in healthy donors. Study-wide points: One cluster of highly shared sequence variants probably arose as a sequencing artifact.

The PCR had 60 Vbeta and 13 Jbeta primers. Clones were read by immunoSEQ multiplex PCR, and TCRdb kept only the in-frame ones, dropping some. The sample lists more than 90,000 clones; less than 80% were seen once. Only one count was recorded for this clone. Antigen unknown. The CDR3 runs 15 residues. Germline V gene lookup returns CDR1 SGHVS and CDR2 FQNEAQ. V lost 5 bases and J lost 2, with 15 bases in between. V usage is TRBV7-8 and J usage is TRBJ1-1; D may be TRBD1 (5 bases). The sequence came from a middle-aged man in good health and CMV-seronegative. The sample consisted of PBMCs. The CDR3 here is CASSIDRTGNTEAFF. The CDR3 DNA sequence: TGTGCCAGCAGCATTGACCGTACAGGAAACACTGAAGCTTTCTTT.